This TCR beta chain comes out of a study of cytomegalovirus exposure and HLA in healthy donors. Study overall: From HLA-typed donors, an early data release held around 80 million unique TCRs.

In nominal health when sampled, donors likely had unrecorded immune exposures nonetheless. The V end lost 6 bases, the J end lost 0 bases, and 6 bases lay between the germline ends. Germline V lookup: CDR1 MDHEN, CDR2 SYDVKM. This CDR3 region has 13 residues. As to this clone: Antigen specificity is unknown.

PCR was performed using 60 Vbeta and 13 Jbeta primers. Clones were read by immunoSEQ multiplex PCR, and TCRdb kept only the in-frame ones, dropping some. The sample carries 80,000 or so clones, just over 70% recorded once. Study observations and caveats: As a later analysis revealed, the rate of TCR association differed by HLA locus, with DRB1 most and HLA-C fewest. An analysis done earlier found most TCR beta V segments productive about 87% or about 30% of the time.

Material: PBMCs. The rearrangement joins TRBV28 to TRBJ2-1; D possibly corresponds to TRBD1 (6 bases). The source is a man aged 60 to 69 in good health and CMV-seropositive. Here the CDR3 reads CASRQGSYNEQFF. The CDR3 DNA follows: TGTGCCAGCAGACAGGGCTCCTACAATGAGCAGTTCTTC.